A single sample is the source of the 20 T cell receptor beta chains below, sequenced in a study of spatial heterogeneity in lung cancer. TCRdb used MiXCR to reprocess the 5' RACE reads, holding one entry per CDR3 protein. The repertoire holds approximately 47,000 distinct CDR3 sequences, with approximately 7.6% as singletons. The sample's time point: sample taken at primary tumor resection. Whole RNA was taken from tumor, nontumor lung or frozen PBMC; it was then sequenced unsorted. The sequencing used PBMCs, collected at surgery. Every receptor here comes from a female donor with early-stage non-small cell lung cancer.

The chain recombines TRBV7-8 with TRBJ2-3; TRBD2 aligns across 10 bases. V dropped 5 bases and J dropped 5; count of bases not matched to a gene: 19. CDR1 is SGHVS and CDR2 is FQNEAQ in the germline V gene. This CDR3 contains 19 residues. CDR3 sequence: CASSRSWLAGGLRIDTQYF. Here the CDR3 DNA reads TGTGCCAGCAGCCGAAGCTGGTTAGCGGGGGGCCTCCGCATAGATACGCAGTATTTT. The complete variable domain, with remaining parts taken from reference TRBV7-8 and TRBJ2-3, reads GAGVSQSPRYKVAKRGQDVALRCDPISGHVSLFWYQQALGQGPEFLTYFQNEAQLDKSGLPSDRFFAERPEGSVSTLKIQRTQQEDSAVYLCASSRSWLAGGLRIDTQYFGPGTRLTVL.

The chain has TRBV7-6 and TRBJ1-3, with D perhaps matching TRBD1 (6 bases). This CDR3 is built from 14 residues. Germline CDR1 SGHVS, CDR2 FNYEAQ. V was shortened by 5 bases and J by 2 bases, with 10 bases between the two germline ends. CDR3 in amino acids: CASSRGQTGNTIYF. CDR3 nucleotide sequence: TGTGCCAGCAGCCGCGGACAGACTGGAAACACCATATATTTT.

A word on this clonotype: A much larger clonotype is one base distant, so this may be a read error. The chain uses TRBV4-3 and TRBJ2-5, with unresolved D. This CDR3 is 15 amino acids long. The V gene's germline CDR1 is LGHNA and CDR2 YSLEER. CDR3 loop: CTSSQGINRAETQYF. In nucleotides, the CDR3 is TGCACCAGCAGCCAAGGGATTAACAGAGCTGAGACCCAGTACTTC.

This clonotype has more than one count but fewer than ten. V gene TRBV4-2 combines with J gene TRBJ1-3; D perhaps matches TRBD1 (6 bases). V gave up 0 bases and J gave up 0 bases, with 18 bases separating them. CDR1 LGHNA and CDR2 YNFKEQ come from the germline V gene. The CDR3 is 19 residues long. CDR3 protein: CASSQEAPGQFLSGNTIYF. DNA for the CDR3: TGTGCCAGCAGCCAAGAAGCCCCAGGACAGTTCCTCTCTGGAAACACCATATATTTT.

This clonotype was counted between two and nine times. This sequence joins TRBV18 and TRBJ2-3, with 9 nucleotides matching TRBD2. This CDR3 spans 16 amino acids. Germline CDR1 reads KGHSH; CDR2 reads LQKENI. The V and J ends lost 5 bases and 1 base, in that order; junction bases with no gene match: 7. CDR3 sequence reads: CASSAASGIRTDTQYF. The CDR3 nucleotides read TGTGCCAGCTCAGCCGCTAGCGGGATACGCACAGATACGCAGTATTTT.

This clonotype was counted at least ten times. This chain uses TRBV20-1 with TRBJ1-1, with 8 bases aligning to TRBD1. With 3 bases clipped from V and 0 bases from J, the junction kept 6 bases outside the gene matches. The length of the CDR3 is 15 residues. Germline CDR1 and CDR2: DFQATT and SNEGSKA (reference sequence). The CDR3 DNA is TGCAGTGCTAGGGCTGACAGGGGAATGAACACTGAAGCTTTCTTT. It encodes CSARADRGMNTEAFF.

This clonotype was seen a few times. This chain joins TRBV12-3 or TRBV12-4 and TRBJ2-1, with 11 bases fitting TRBD2. The V and J ends lost 5 bases and 5 bases, in that order; junction bases with no gene match: 11. This CDR3 has 17 residues. The chain's CDR3 is CASSMTSGVSLNNEQFF. The CDR3 DNA sequence: TGTGCCAGCAGTATGACTAGCGGGGTGTCCCTGAACAATGAGCAGTTCTTC.

In this sample, this clonotype turned up many times. The genes are TRBV7-8 and TRBJ1-2; TRBD1 might be the D (6 bases). Germline CDR1 is SGHVS and CDR2 is FQNEAQ. Trimming removed 5 bases from V and 8 bases from J, with 24 bases in between. The CDR3 is 16 residues long. CDR3 region: CASSEAGQTGIGGYTF. DNA of the CDR3: TGTGCCAGCAGCGAAGCGGGCCAAACAGGGATCGGAGGCTACACCTTC. Variable domain in full (rest from reference TRBV7-8 and TRBJ1-2): GAGVSQSPRYKVAKRGQDVALRCDPISGHVSLFWYQQALGQGPEFLTYFQNEAQLDKSGLPSDRFFAERPEGSVSTLKIQRTQQEDSAVYLCASSEAGQTGIGGYTFGSGTRLTVV.

The V call is TRBV28, the J call TRBJ1-6; a weak D match, TRBD1 (6 bases). The V and J ends lost 8 bases and 8 bases respectively, with 16 bases between them. Germline V CDR1 and CDR2: MDHEN, SYDVKM. The CDR3 is 14 amino acids. CDR3 region: CASDLVDRHSPLHF. The CDR3 nucleotides read TGTGCCAGCGATCTTGTGGACAGACATTCACCCCTCCACTTT. The full variable domain, with the rest looked up from reference TRBV28 and TRBJ1-6, is DVKVTQSSRYLVKRTGEKVFLECVQDMDHENMFWYRQDPGLGLRLIYFSYDVKMKEKGDIPEGYSVSREKKERFSLILESASTNQTSMYLCASDLVDRHSPLHFGNGTRLTVT.

This clonotype was seen a few times. V is TRBV7-9 and J is TRBJ2-1; possibly TRBD1 or TRBD2 for D (5 bases each). The length of the CDR3 is 18 residues. Trimming cost V 6 bases and J 5 bases, with 26 bases left between them. The germline V gene has CDR1 SEHNR and CDR2 FQNEAQ (reference sequence). The CDR3 region has the DNA TGTGCCAGCAGGGACACCCGGCTGAGGCCCTCCGGGGACAATGAGCAGTTCTTC. It translates to CASRDTRLRPSGDNEQFF.

The chain uses TRBV5-1 and TRBJ2-4, with 8 bases identical to TRBD2. The J segment lost 0 bases and the V segment lost 4 bases, leaving 12 bases of the junction unmatched. Per the germline V gene, CDR1 is SGHRS and CDR2 is YFSETQ. This CDR3 comprises 18 residues. Written as DNA, the CDR3 is TGCGCCAGCAGCCCTTCTTCCGGGGGGGCCCTAGCCAAAAACATTCAGTACTTC. Encoded protein: CASSPSSGGALAKNIQYF.

This clonotype has a handful of counts. The chain employs TRBV7-9 and TRBJ2-1; the match to TRBD2 covers 14 bases. V gave up 2 bases and J gave up 8 bases; unmatched junction bases: 11. CDR3 size: 18 residues. Germline values: CDR1 SEHNR, CDR2 FQNEAQ (reference sequence). The DNA for the CDR3 is TGTGCCAGCAGCTTACCACCCCGACTAGCGGGGGGGCGGGATGAGCAGTTCTTC. It translates to CASSLPPRLAGGRDEQFF.

This chain links TRBV27 with TRBJ1-6, with 8 bases lining up with TRBD1. V lost 8 bases, J lost 11 bases, and 14 bases stayed unmatched. Germline CDR1 reads MNHEY; CDR2 reads SMNVEV (reference sequence). CDR3 length: 15 amino acids. The CDR3 spells CASCTSGQAYAPLHF. The CDR3 region has the DNA TGTGCCAGCTGTACATCGGGACAGGCCTATGCACCCCTCCACTTT.

This chain uses TRBV7-2 with TRBJ2-2, with TRBD1 matching over 7 bases. J lost 6 bases, V lost 5 bases, and 9 bases had no gene match. CDR3 size: 15 residues. CDR1 and CDR2 (germline): SGHTA, FQGNSA. CDR3 sequence (DNA): TGTGCCAGCAGCCGGAACAGGGGTGGGGCCGGGGAGCTGTTTTTT. It yields the protein CASSRNRGGAGELFF.

This clonotype was detected many times. The chain links TRBV5-7 to TRBJ2-2; D is perhaps TRBD2 (5 bases). TRBV5-7 is labeled an ORF, and its function is uncertain. This CDR3 region has 16 residues. V was clipped by 2 bases and J by 4 bases, with 15 bases between them. CDR3 nucleotides: TGTGCCAGCAGCTTTAGGACCGCGGGTCGCACCGGGGAGCTGTTTTTT. This gives the protein CASSFRTAGRTGELFF.

This clonotype occurred a few times. V usage is TRBV20-1 and J usage is TRBJ2-1, with 11 nucleotides matching TRBD2. J lost 4 bases, V lost 2 bases, and 4 bases had no gene match. There are 15 residues in the CDR3. Per the germline V gene, CDR1 is DFQATT and CDR2 is SNEGSKA (reference sequence). CDR3 sequence: CSARRASGGYNEQFF. CDR3 nucleotide sequence: TGCAGTGCTAGAAGGGCTAGCGGGGGGTACAATGAGCAGTTCTTC.

This clonotype came up many times. The gene calls are TRBV6-6 and TRBJ1-1; D might be TRBD1 (6 bases). The germline CDR1 and CDR2 sequences are MNHNY and SVGAGI (reference sequence). The CDR3 covers 14 residues. The V end lost 0 bases, the J end lost 4 bases, and 9 bases lay between the germline ends. Written as DNA, the CDR3 is TGTGCCAGCAGTTACTCAGGGGGTGGCACTGAAGCTTTCTTT. Residues: CASSYSGGGTEAFF.

The V call is TRBV20-1, the J call TRBJ2-1; D call uncertain. V dropped 2 bases and J dropped 5 bases, with 10 bases sitting between them. Germline V CDR1 and CDR2: DFQATT, SNEGSKA (reference sequence). The CDR3 extends over 13 amino acids. The CDR3 sequence is CSARRRPNNEQFF. In DNA, the CDR3 is TGCAGTGCTAGACGTCGACCCAACAATGAGCAGTTCTTC.

This clonotype was seen at least ten times. At one of its ends the junction is not consistent with the germline gene, which may arise from a read error. This chain connects TRBV7-8 to TRBJ2-2; 11 bases match TRBD2. Germline lookup yields CDR1 SGHVS and CDR2 FQNEAQ. The CDR3 is 14 residues long. The CDR3, as DNA: TGTGCCAGCAGCTTAGCGCGTAGCGGGGGGGCGCTGTTTTTT. Encoded protein: CASSLARSGGALFF.

This clonotype was recorded many times. The rearrangement joins TRBV3-1 to TRBJ2-2, with a weak D call TRBD2 (7 bases). V was clipped by 3 bases and J by 5 bases, with 22 bases between them. From germline, CDR1 is LGHDT and CDR2 YNNKEL (reference sequence). The CDR3 runs to 18 residues. CDR3 residues: CASSQTSRGGGATGELFF. The CDR3 nucleotides are TGTGCCAGCAGCCAGACTTCAAGAGGGGGGGGCGCGACCGGGGAGCTGTTTTTT.